These T cell receptor beta chains were read from a single sample in a study of T cells in Graves' hyperthyroidism and ophthalmopathy. TCRdb redid the calling of the multiplex PCR reads with MiXCR, one entry per CDR3 protein. In the table there are 490,000 or so distinct CDR3 sequences, around 16% of which are singletons. Sequencing input: blood. The receptor set was obtained from a woman in her 30s with Graves' ophthalmopathy. The conserved cysteine and the conserved F or W are not part of the CDR3 here.

v_call	cdr3_aa
TRBV20-1	SARDRDGTEAF
TRBV4-1	ASSQVPPTSQETQY
TRBV12-5	ASGFGQGSYNEQF
TRBV6-1	ASSEAEPVTSGANVLT
TRBV18	ASSLTSGGGGEQY
TRBV5-5	ASNPAGVHTGELF
TRBV20-1	SAVLEGAGYEQY
TRBV28	ASTEAGPYEQY
TRBV29-1	SVEDPRASGSFEYEQY
TRBV20-1	SARDWVRVRWQY
TRBV27	ASSSILTGGLRAF
TRBV12-3/TRBV12-4	ASSYPTSGYNEQF
TRBV5-8	ASSLGSGTEQY
TRBV6-5	ASSYAGTSGILTGELF
TRBV11-3	ASEDEGSEQF
TRBV4-1	ASSQVLTEWQY
TRBV7-2	ASRESETQY
TRBV6-2/TRBV6-3	ASSYSLKDPLTDTQY
TRBV20-1	SARVSTDTQY
TRBV5-1	ASTHMIGGEQY
TRBV19	ASTGNGAPEAF
TRBV28	ASSGGFYEQY
TRBV12-3/TRBV12-4	ASSTGLVETQY
TRBV6-1	ASSGDSGNTIY
TRBV7-6	ASSRAPRGGELF
TRBV7-9	ASSLGRGSYEQY
TRBV18	ASSPTKETQY
TRBV6-5	ASSYSGDAGYT
TRBV6-2/TRBV6-3	ASSTGRRNYEQY
TRBV28	ASSPSKGYEQY
TRBV11-3	ASSLESSGQETQY
TRBV7-8	ASSLQGYSNQPQH
TRBV3-1	ASSPDSMNTEAF
TRBV28	ASSRGNSPLH
TRBV5-4	ASSFDRGRDGYT
TRBV5-1	ASSLVRTANTEAF
TRBV5-8	ASSLSPAKNIQY
TRBV2	ATFTPGTPY
TRBV7-2	ASSLRTGTNTEAF
TRBV11-2	ASSDRGMTVQF
TRBV2	ASSEAPGANVLT
TRBV12-3/TRBV12-4	ASIIPGLVATMGYNEQF
TRBV11-1	ASSLRSGEQF
TRBV2	ASAAVVHQPQH
TRBV30	AWSASTGYGYT
TRBV3-1	ASSQYRDDEQY
TRBV20-1	SARDGSAGKTDTQY
TRBV7-9	ASSLSTSGRVTQY
TRBV28	ASSLSRWAGGPIEQF
TRBV12-3/TRBV12-4	ASSPGHQTDTQY
TRBV28	ASSFGRLETQY
TRBV5-1	ASSLNQGNTEAF
TRBV6-2/TRBV6-3	ASSHQTGGVIDGELF
TRBV4-3	ASSQGSVYEQY
TRBV10-3	AISEMGESDTQY
TRBV7-2	ASSRLGTDTQY
TRBV20-1	SARGTSGSDDETQY
TRBV6-1	ASSENTQY
TRBV4-1	ASSQDKYRGGHGYT